A single sample is the source of the 16 T cell receptor beta chains below, sequenced in a study of CD8 T cells in Susac syndrome (dated by TCRdb to about 2019). Library prep was done by the immunoSEQ multiplex PCR assay. RNA was extracted using the RNeasy kit, and roughly 0.5 to 1 ug of the RNA was reverse transcribed with random hexamers. The public sequencing data were trimmed at Q25 with fastp and processed into clonotypes with MiXCR by TCRdb, which kept only in-frame beta chains. Rows with one shared CDR3 protein collapse into an entry with the most common genes and DNA. The table for this sample lists 170,000 or so distinct CDR3 sequences; roughly 94% of them were counted only once. The ten largest clones add up to 0.12% of the sample. The sequencing input was CD4+ T cells from PBMCs. Source of these receptors: a human donor with Susac syndrome.

This clonotype showed up just once. V gene TRBV20-1 combines with J gene TRBJ1-1; D remains unclear. The CDR3 is made up of 14 amino acids. V was pared by 0 bases and J by 1 base, with 9 bases between. Germline CDR1 is DFQATT and CDR2 is SNEGSKA (reference sequence). CDR3 DNA: TGCAGTGCTAGAGATCGCACAACGAACACTGAAGCTTTCTTT. It yields the protein CSARDRTTNTEAFF.

V gene TRBV10-3 combines with J gene TRBJ2-2; D might be TRBD1 (6 bases). CDR3 length: 14 residues. Trimming pared 6 bases from V and 3 bases from J, leaving 11 bases between. Germline assignment: CDR1 ENHRY and CDR2 SYGVKD. DNA of the CDR3: TGTGCCATCAGCAGGGGAAAAGACACCGGGGAGCTGTTTTTT. It codes for CAISRGKDTGELFF.

The chain has TRBV30 and TRBJ2-3; D not certain. Trimming removed 3 bases from V and 2 bases from J, with 3 bases in between. Germline assignment: CDR1 GTSNPN and CDR2 SVGIG (reference sequence). The CDR3 consists of 11 residues. This CDR3 is CAWSPTDTQYF. CDR3 sequence (DNA): TGTGCCTGGAGCCCCACAGATACGCAGTATTTT.

V usage is TRBV10-3 and J usage is TRBJ1-5, with D unresolved. Germline assignment: CDR1 ENHRY and CDR2 SYGVKD. V was shortened by 3 bases and J by 5 bases, with 14 bases between the two germline ends. The CDR3 covers 15 residues. In DNA form, the CDR3 reads TGTGCCATCAGTGACCTTCAGGCCCCAGATCAGCCCCAGCATTTT. It yields the protein CAISDLQAPDQPQHF.

The genes are TRBV20-1 and TRBJ1-1; D call uncertain. Trimming shortened V by 5 bases and J by 5 bases, and 15 bases separated the two germline ends. The CDR3 consists of 13 residues. Looked up from germline, CDR1 is DFQATT and CDR2 is SNEGSKA (reference sequence). CDR3 sequence (DNA): TGCAGTGCTGAGTATCCCGGAGGAACTGAAGCTTTCTTT. This sequence encodes CSAEYPGGTEAFF.

The chain combines TRBV12-3 or TRBV12-4 with TRBJ1-1, with unresolved D. CDR3 length: 11 amino acids. Trimming left V 5 bases short and J 7 bases short, with 8 bases between. CDR3 coding DNA: TGTGCCAGCAGTAAGAGGTTTGAAGCTTTCTTT. It yields the protein CASSKRFEAFF.

J is TRBJ2-3 and V is TRBV18; 10 nucleotides match TRBD2. The CDR3 has 16 amino acids. The germline V gene has CDR1 KGHSH and CDR2 LQKENI. J gave up 7 bases and V 0 bases, and 7 bases lay outside the gene matches. DNA for the CDR3: TGTGCCAGCTCACCACCAGCTAGCGGGGGCCCATATACGCAGTATTTT. It specifies CASSPPASGGPYTQYF.

The CDR3 sequence is CASSGQGTNTGELFF. The DNA of the CDR3 is TGTGCCAGTAGTGGACAGGGGACGAACACCGGGGAGCTGTTTTTT. The gene calls are TRBV19 and TRBJ2-2, with 9 bases fitting TRBD1. This CDR3 is 15 amino acids long. J was trimmed by 0 bases and V by 5 bases; bases with no gene match: 1. Germline assignment: CDR1 LNHDA and CDR2 SQIVND (reference sequence).

V is TRBV30 and J is TRBJ1-5; 7 positions agree with TRBD1. The germline CDR1 and CDR2 sequences are GTSNPN and SVGIG (reference sequence). This CDR3 has 13 amino acids. The V and J ends lost 3 bases and 6 bases, in that order; junction bases with no gene match: 5. This CDR3 is CAWSYTGVQPQHF. CDR3 DNA sequence: TGTGCCTGGAGCTACACAGGGGTTCAGCCCCAGCATTTT.

V and J are TRBV20-1 and TRBJ2-7; 9 positions match TRBD1. CDR3 length: 13 residues. Germline V gene sequence: CDR1 DFQATT, CDR2 SNEGSKA (reference sequence). The J segment lost 1 base and the V segment lost 7 bases, leaving 5 bases of the junction unmatched. DNA for the CDR3: TGCAGTGTCGACAGGGGGTCGTCCTACGAGCAGTACTTC. It specifies CSVDRGSSYEQYF.

V is TRBV12-3 or TRBV12-4 and J is TRBJ2-5, with 7 bases lining up with TRBD1. With 6 bases clipped from V and 5 bases from J, the junction kept 12 bases outside the gene matches. The CDR3 spans 15 residues. CDR3 in amino acids: CASRPHRGSRETQYF. The CDR3, as DNA: TGTGCCAGCAGGCCGCACAGGGGAAGCAGGGAGACCCAGTACTTC.

The chain combines TRBV18 with TRBJ2-5; D is perhaps TRBD1 (6 bases). This CDR3 spans 13 amino acids. Between the trimmed V and J ends, which lost 6 bases and 1 base, there was a span of 9 bases. Germline V lookup: CDR1 KGHSH, CDR2 LQKENI. CDR3 region: CASSPDSQETQYF. CDR3 coding DNA: TGTGCCAGCTCGCCGGACAGCCAAGAGACCCAGTACTTC.

The rearrangement uses TRBV15 and TRBJ1-1; possibly TRBD1 for D (5 bases). This CDR3 contains 15 residues. CDR1 is LNHNV and CDR2 is YYDKDF in the germline V gene (reference sequence). V gave up 4 bases and J gave up 3 bases, with 15 bases separating them. The CDR3 nucleotides are TGTGCCACCAGCATATCCCTTGGGGGAGACACTGAAGCTTTCTTT. Amino acids: CATSISLGGDTEAFF.

V is TRBV20-1 and J is TRBJ1-2, with a weak D call TRBD1 (5 bases). In germline, CDR1 is DFQATT, CDR2 SNEGSKA (reference sequence). Trimming removed 0 bases from V and 4 bases from J, with 15 bases in between. This CDR3 is 15 amino acids long. For the CDR3, the DNA is TGCAGTGCTAGAGATGGAGGGGCATCCGGCTATGGCTACACCTTC. Translated, it gives CSARDGGASGYGYTF.

The chain joins TRBV2 to TRBJ2-5; D possibly corresponds to TRBD2 (6 bases). From germline, CDR1 is SNHLY and CDR2 FYNNEI. There are 13 residues in the CDR3. V was cut by 6 bases and J by 5 bases, with 13 bases left in between. The CDR3 bases are TGTGCCAGCAGAGGAGGGACGCTGGAGACCCAGTACTTC. It encodes CASRGGTLETQYF.

The CDR3 DNA is TGTGCCAGCAGGGGGACTAGACCTAGCACAGATACGCAGTATTTT. It is translated as CASRGTRPSTDTQYF. The chain recombines TRBV12-3 or TRBV12-4 with TRBJ2-3, with 8 bases matching TRBD2. The trim removed 6 bases at V and 0 bases at J, leaving 5 bases unmatched. CDR3 length: 15 amino acids.